This T cell receptor (beta chain) appears in the sequencing data of a study of response to subunit inactivated influenza vaccine. TCRdb analysed the RT-PCR reads with MiXCR anew, one entry per CDR3 protein. The profile shows about 500,000 distinct CDR3 sequences, approximately 15% of them singletons. The CDR3 has 18 amino acids. V shed 1 base, J shed 2 bases, and the junction held 12 bases outside the gene matches. Study-level findings and limits: A suggestion made by the authors is that each seasonal influenza vaccination recruits few new T cells.

This clonotype occurred a few times. Its antigen remains unknown. The TCR was taken from a man aged 45-69 years who received an inactivated influenza vaccine. This material consisted of CD4+ T cells sorted from PBMCs, taken roughly 24 months after vaccination. This chain connects TRBV12-3 or TRBV12-4 to TRBJ2-3; the match to TRBD1 covers 7 bases. This CDR3 reads CASSLGRGGNRNTDTQYF. DNA of the CDR3: TGTGCCAGCAGTTTAGGGAGAGGGGGCAATAGAAACACAGATACGCAGTATTTT.